The rows below give T cell receptor beta chains drawn from one sample of a study of T cell changes during pregnancy in multiple sclerosis. Method: immunoSEQ multiplex PCR; TCRdb's copy keeps in-frame clones and lacks some. The data contain 100,000 to 110,000 clones, around 93% of them seen just once; the ten biggest clones take up 1.9%. The specimen comprised peripheral blood, sampled after pregnancy. The receptors originated from a female donor with multiple sclerosis, enrolled in a pregnancy study. CDR3s include the opening cysteine and the closing phenylalanine or tryptophan. A D gene is named only where the DNA matches it firmly. Only some rows state a clone size, as once, few, many or a class for expanded clones.

D	J	V	size	CDR3	DNA
TRBD2	TRBJ2-5	TRBV2	-	CASHSGGQETQYF	TGTGCCAGCCATTCGGGGGGACAAGAGACCCAGTACTTC
-	TRBJ2-2	TRBV7-3	-	CASSSGSGELFF	TGTGCCAGCAGTTCGGGGAGCGGGGAGCTGTTTTTT
-	TRBJ1-4	TRBV11-3	-	CASSHDGQNYNEKLFF	TGTGCCAGCAGCCATGATGGACAGAATTATAATGAAAAACTGTTTTTT
TRBD1	TRBJ1-1	TRBV19	few	CASDPGGREAFF	TGTGCCAGCGATCCAGGGGGAAGAGAAGCTTTCTTT
TRBD2	TRBJ2-1	TRBV7-3	-	CASSNIAGGLGEQFF	TGTGCCAGCAGCAACATAGCGGGAGGTTTGGGTGAGCAGTTCTTC
TRBD2	TRBJ2-3	TRBV29-1	-	CSVGTSGRTDTQYF	TGCAGCGTCGGGACTAGCGGGAGAACAGATACGCAGTATTTT
-	TRBJ2-3	TRBV29-1	-	CSVEDRLKLSTDTQYF	TGCAGCGTTGAAGATCGGTTGAAACTAAGCACAGATACGCAGTATTTT
-	TRBJ2-1	TRBV7-9	-	CASSPKGGGNEQFF	TGTGCCAGCAGCCCTAAGGGCGGAGGGAATGAGCAGTTCTTC
-	TRBJ2-7	TRBV7-8	-	CASSLSQAGSGYF	TGTGCCAGCAGCTTAAGTCAGGCAGGATCAGGGTACTTC
-	TRBJ1-1	TRBV2	few	CASSDLGRFSDPGTEAFF	TGTGCCAGCAGTGATTTGGGTCGGTTTTCAGACCCGGGCACTGAAGCTTTCTTT
-	TRBJ1-3	TRBV6-6	-	CASSQTKSSGNTIYF	TGTGCCAGCAGTCAGACAAAAAGCTCTGGAAACACCATATATTTT
TRBD2	TRBJ2-7	TRBV18	-	CASSPLGLAGGYEQYF	TGTGCCAGCTCACCACTCGGACTAGCGGGAGGATACGAGCAGTACTTC
TRBD2	TRBJ2-1	TRBV27	-	CASSFSPGGIDEQFF	TGTGCCAGCAGTTTTAGTCCGGGAGGTATCGATGAGCAGTTCTTC
-	TRBJ2-2	TRBV28	-	CASSLNPVNTGELFF	TGTGCCAGCAGTTTAAATCCAGTAAACACCGGGGAGCTGTTTTTT
-	TRBJ2-7	TRBV18	-	CASSQRSSTSYEQYF	TGTGCCAGCTCACAACGCTCTAGTACCTCCTACGAGCAGTACTTC
-	TRBJ1-5	TRBV19	-	CASSPDSLNQPQHF	TGTGCCAGTAGTCCGGACAGTCTCAATCAGCCCCAGCATTTT
-	TRBJ2-5	TRBV5-1	-	CASSYQETQYF	TGCGCCAGCAGTTATCAAGAGACCCAGTACTTC
-	TRBJ2-7	TRBV7-9	once	CASSQDGGYEQYF	TGTGCCAGCAGCCAGGACGGAGGATACGAGCAGTACTTC
-	TRBJ2-3	TRBV19	-	CASSIAARYTDTQYF	TGTGCCAGTAGTATAGCGGCCAGGTACACAGATACGCAGTATTTT
TRBD2	TRBJ2-7	TRBV9	once	CASSVPLGLAHYEQYF	TGTGCCAGCAGCGTCCCATTGGGACTAGCGCACTACGAGCAGTACTTC
-	TRBJ2-2	TRBV18	-	CASSPLLGGTNTGELFF	TGTGCCAGCTCACCACTACTCGGAGGTACGAACACCGGGGAGCTGTTTTTT
-	TRBJ1-1	TRBV7-2	-	CASSLDRHTEAFF	TGTGCCAGCAGCTTAGACAGGCACACTGAAGCTTTCTTT
-	TRBJ1-1	TRBV6-6	once	CASSYSQTGFTEAFF	TGTGCCAGCAGTTACTCGCAGACTGGGTTCACTGAAGCTTTCTTT
TRBD2	TRBJ2-7	TRBV6-1	-	CASSEALTSGYEQYF	TGTGCCAGCAGTGAAGCCTTGACTAGCGGCTACGAGCAGTACTTC
-	TRBJ2-7	TRBV5-6	-	CASSLQTSEQYF	TGTGCCAGCAGCCTCCAAACTAGCGAGCAGTACTTC
-	TRBJ2-1	TRBV12-2	-	CASRLRRRTSGRAGNEQFF	TGTGCAAGTCGCTTAAGGAGAAGGACTAGCGGGAGGGCCGGCAATGAGCAGTTCTTC
-	TRBJ1-4	TRBV15	-	CATSRVLSAGEKLFF	TGTGCCACCAGCAGAGTTCTCTCTGCGGGGGAAAAACTGTTTTTT
TRBD1	TRBJ2-7	TRBV7-2	-	CASSRDRVREQYF	TGTGCCAGCAGCAGGGACAGGGTCCGGGAGCAGTACTTC
-	TRBJ2-7	TRBV27	-	CASRPNSLEGHREQYF	TGTGCCAGCAGACCCAATTCCCTAGAGGGCCATCGAGAGCAGTACTTC
-	TRBJ1-5	TRBV5-8	-	CASSRKGQYNQPQHF	TGTGCCAGCAGCCGTAAAGGACAGTACAATCAGCCCCAGCATTTT
TRBD1	TRBJ1-2	TRBV7-9	-	CASSPQGAVTYGYTF	TGTGCCAGCAGCCCCCAGGGGGCAGTAACCTATGGCTACACCTTC
-	TRBJ2-7	TRBV28	-	CASRALAPYEQYF	TGTGCCAGCAGAGCTCTTGCCCCCTACGAGCAGTACTTC